This is a list of T cell receptor beta chains from one sample in a study of blood T cell repertoires in COVID-19. This table comes from immunoSEQ multiplex PCR, and its TCRdb copy is limited to in-frame clones, with some not included. Among 150,000 to 200,000 clones, roughly three quarters were seen once, and the ten largest hold roughly 17%. The specimen was peripheral blood. These TCRs come from a man in his sixties with active or convalescent COVID-19. CDR3s include the opening cysteine and the closing phenylalanine or tryptophan. Clone size is shown for a subset of rows, as once, few, many or a class of expanded clone.

clone_size v_call cdr3_aa
NA TRBV5-4 CASSLAGGTGYGYTF
NA TRBV7-9 CASSSGVGTQYF
NA TRBV28 CASSGSLHYNEQFF
NA TRBV7-8 CASTLSPTANTEAFF
few TRBV27 CASSPRVSLAETQYF
NA TRBV11-2 CASSLVGGDYGYTF
few TRBV28 CASTPYGPLRGNEKLFF
NA TRBV28 CASSLILDRDRGMDEKLFF
NA TRBV7-3 CASSSPAGTSGRTDTQYF
NA TRBV24-1 CATSDSAPGRGNYGYTF
NA TRBV28 CASSLGTAGNQPQHF
NA TRBV9 CASNSEVHTDTQYF
NA TRBV29-1 CSVFETGPTF
NA TRBV7-8 CASSLNRDDTIYF
once TRBV7-2 CASSRTSDQETQYF
NA TRBV4-1 CASSQVAPGVVEQFF
once TRBV4-3 CASSQDHTPGGYTF
NA TRBV5-6 CASSLAPPGTPFF
NA TRBV28 CASSFKQNTDTQYF
NA TRBV5-4 CASSLAQGRNYGYTF
NA TRBV24-1 CATSAAGQFRAKNIQYF
once TRBV7-4 CASSLVLAGSATDTQYF
NA TRBV28 CASSLGEREGNEQFF
NA TRBV29-1 CSVERTGTYGYTF
NA TRBV9 CASSVEGAYNEQFF
NA TRBV12-5 CASAQGNEQFF
NA TRBV28 CAGRASGSPGQFF
NA TRBV6-5 CAARGRITDTQYF
NA TRBV7-9 CAGRGSGAPDTQYF
NA TRBV3-1/TRBV3-2 CASSPGGDTEAFF
NA TRBV5-5 CASSVRQAGYGYTF